This TCR beta chain was captured by sequencing in a study of response to subunit inactivated influenza vaccine. This clonotype has a handful of counts. The antigen is unknown. Study-level points and caveats: The authors suggested that every seasonal influenza vaccination recruits few new T cells.

The CDR3 is 15 residues long. In germline, CDR1 is MNHEY, CDR2 SVGAGI. V lost 0 bases to trimming and J lost 2 bases, with 11 bases between them. TCRdb reprocessed the RT-PCR reads via MiXCR and lists one record per CDR3 protein. This table has fewer than 700,000 distinct CDR3 sequences, 10% to 15% appearing once. Sequenced here: PBMCs from blood, sampled 45 days after vaccination. J is TRBJ2-7 and V is TRBV6-5; no clear D gene. The origin of this receptor is a man aged 50 to 60 who received an inactivated influenza vaccine. The CDR3 nucleotides are TGTGCCAGCAGTTACTCCTCCGAGGCCCCCTACGAGCAGTACTTC. Protein: CASSYSSEAPYEQYF.